These 29 T cell receptor beta chains share one sample of origin, sequenced in a study of T cells in women clearing cervical HPV infection. Data came from immunoSEQ multiplex PCR; TCRdb stores just in-frame clones and leaves some out. This table lists roughly 45,000 clones. The sequenced material came from blood buffy coat. These receptors were obtained from a woman between 18 and 69 years old with a cervical HPV16 infection that either progressed to CIN3+ or cleared (not recorded which).

Note on this clone: The DNA ends 3 residues before the CDR3 does, and the rest of the CDR3 is filled in from the germline J gene. The gene calls are TRBV29-1 and TRBJ2-2; 8 bases map to TRBD2. The germline V gene has CDR1 SQVTM and CDR2 ANQGSEA. The CDR3 is 15 residues long. The V gene end was trimmed by 6 bases and the J gene end by 3 bases; junction bases not matched to a gene: 9. Partial CDR3 DNA: TGCAGCGTGAGGGTCACTAGCGGATACACCGGGGAG. This encodes CSVRVTSGYTGE. The entire CDR3 protein reads CSVRVTSGYTGELFF.

To note about this clone: The CDR3 is cut off 3 residues early in the read; its end comes from the germline J gene. The V and J genes are TRBV28 and TRBJ2-7; D is uncertain. Trimming took 3 bases from V and 0 from J, leaving 15 bases between them. This CDR3 has 16 amino acids. Germline V lookup: CDR1 MDHEN, CDR2 SYDVKM. The sequenced CDR3 bases are TGTGCCAGCAGTTTCCGGGTCCCTTCACCCTCCTACGAG. Amino acid sequence: CASSFRVPSPSYE. The whole CDR3 sequence is CASSFRVPSPSYEQYF.

CDR3 DNA (partial): TGTGCCAGCAGCTCCACCGCGGGGACAGGGGTTAACGAG. Protein product: CASSSTAGTGVNE. The whole CDR3 protein reads CASSSTAGTGVNEQYF. The chain couples TRBV7-3 to TRBJ2-7, with 10 bases identical to TRBD1. The read ends 3 residues early relative to the CDR3; the germline J gene fills the gap. Trimming removed 4 bases from V and 5 bases from J; junction bases left unmatched: 11. This CDR3 spans 16 amino acids. Germline V gives CDR1 SGHTA, CDR2 FQGTGA. The complete variable domain, with remaining parts taken from reference TRBV7-3 and TRBJ2-7, reads GAGVSQTPSNKVTEKGKYVELRCDPISGHTALYWYRQSLGQGPEFLIYFQGTGAADDSGLPNDRFFAVRPEGSVSTLKIQRTERGDSAVYLCASSSTAGTGVNEQYFGPGTRLTVT.

With respect to this clone: The CDR3 end is not reached by the read, which stops 3 residues before it; the germline J gene fills it in. The chain recombines TRBV29-1 with TRBJ2-7; D may be TRBD2 (5 bases). Trimming removed 7 bases from V and 6 bases from J, with 19 bases in between. CDR1 is SQVTM, CDR2 ANQGSEA, per germline. The length of the CDR3 is 13 residues. The CDR3 reads CSGRTRFGSEQYF. Partial CDR3 DNA: TGCAGCGGCCGAACTAGGTTCGGTAGCGAG.

On this clone: The sequenced fragment ends 3 residues before the CDR3 boundary, so the rest is inferred from the germline J gene. This CDR3 is also generated by other DNA sequences in the sample. The rearrangement joins TRBV19 to TRBJ1-3; D remains unclear. There are 16 residues in the CDR3. The V gene lost 3 bases and the J gene lost 0 bases, with 12 bases spanning the gap. CDR1 and CDR2 from the germline V gene are LNHDA and SQIVND (reference sequence). CDR3 in amino acids: CASSIMHSNSGNTIYF. The sequenced part of the CDR3 DNA is TGTGCCAGTAGTATCATGCACAGCAACTCTGGAAACACC.

CDR3 DNA (partial): TGTGCCAGCAGCTTATCTAGCGGGAATTACTACGAG. Encoded protein: CASSLSSGNYYE. The entire CDR3 is CASSLSSGNYYEQYF. This chain joins TRBV7-2 and TRBJ2-7; 9 bases are shared with TRBD2. Read data end 3 residues before the CDR3 end; the end is taken from the germline J gene. V was clipped by 2 bases and J by 3 bases; unmatched bases: 5. Germline V CDR1 and CDR2: SGHTA, FQGNSA. This CDR3 has 15 amino acids. Full variable domain (remainder filled in from reference TRBV7-2 and TRBJ2-7): GAGVSQSPSNKVTEKGKDVELRCDPISGHTALYWYRQSLGQGLEFLIYFQGNSAPDKSGLPSDRFSAERTGGSVSTLTIQRTQQEDSAVYLCASSLSSGNYYEQYFGPGTRLTVT.

A word on this clone: The read is 3 residues too short to cover the CDR3 end, so that end is filled in from the germline J gene. This rearrangement joins TRBV29-1 to TRBJ2-7; the D gene is possibly TRBD1 (5 bases). The CDR3 has 12 amino acids. Per the germline V gene, CDR1 is SQVTM and CDR2 is ANQGSEA. Trimming shortened V by 5 bases and J by 1 base, and 9 bases separated the two germline ends. The covered CDR3 bases are TGCAGCGTTCGCAGGGAATCCTACGAG. This translates into CSVRRESYE. The whole CDR3 region reads CSVRRESYEQYF.

Remarks on this clone: Sequencing ends 3 residues short of the CDR3 end; the germline J gene provides the rest. The chain recombines TRBV7-9 with TRBJ2-4, with 7 positions matching TRBD1. The CDR3 is 14 amino acids. Germline values: CDR1 SEHNR, CDR2 FQNEAQ (reference sequence). CDR3 amino acids: CASSWTDRLNGQYF. CDR3 DNA, as far as it was read: TGTGCCAGCAGCTGGACGGACAGGCTAAATGGT.

Turning to this clone: The DNA ends 3 residues before the CDR3 does, and the rest of the CDR3 is filled in from the germline J gene. The chain combines TRBV5-6 with TRBJ1-6; D not resolved. The V end was cut by 1 base, the J end by 12 bases, with 8 bases between. The germline CDR1 and CDR2 sequences are SGHDT and YYEEEE. This CDR3 is built from 12 residues. Incomplete CDR3 DNA: TGTGCCAGCAGCTTGAACGGGGAACCC. It codes for CASSLNGEP. The whole CDR3 protein is CASSLNGEPLHF. Based on the CDR3 plus reference TRBV5-6 and TRBJ1-6, the full variable domain is DAGVTQSPTHLIKTRGQQVTLRCSPKSGHDTVSWYQQALGQGPQFIFQYYEEEERQRGNFPDRFSGHQFPNYSSELNVNALLLGDSALYLCASSLNGEPLHFGNGTRLTVT.

For this clone: The CDR3 extends 3 residues past the end of the read, so its final part is completed from the germline J gene. The chain links TRBV5-1 to TRBJ1-4; 7 bases are a match to TRBD1. This CDR3 is 17 amino acids long. From germline, CDR1 is SGHRS and CDR2 YFSETQ. The covered CDR3 bases are TGCGCCAGCAGCTTGGCGTCACAAGGGGGCTATAATTCACCA. Residues: CASSLASQGGYNSP. The full CDR3 is CASSLASQGGYNSPLFF.

As for this clone: The read halts 3 residues ahead of the CDR3 end, with the missing end drawn from the germline J gene. V usage is TRBV19 and J usage is TRBJ2-3; D gene unclear. Germline V gene data show CDR1 as LNHDA and CDR2 as SQIVND (reference sequence). CDR3 length: 15 amino acids. Between the trimmed V and J ends, which lost 1 base and 2 bases, there was a span of 10 bases. CDR3 residues: CASSIVSSFTDTQYF. The CDR3 DNA, read in part, is TGTGCCAGTAGTATAGTTTCGTCTTTCACAGATACG.

In the case of this clone: The CDR3 end lies 3 residues beyond the end of the read and is filled in from the germline J gene. The V and J genes are TRBV10-2 and TRBJ1-5, with D maybe TRBD1 (6 bases). This CDR3 spans 15 amino acids. Trimming stripped 6 bases from V and 1 base from J, with 13 bases between. Per the germline V gene, CDR1 is WSHSY and CDR2 is SAAADI. CDR3 DNA, as far as it was read: TGCGCCAGCAGGGGAAACCAGGGGAGCAATCAGCCC. This codes for CASRGNQGSNQP. The whole CDR3 reads CASRGNQGSNQPQHF.

A word on this clone: The read terminates 3 residues ahead of where the CDR3 ends, so the germline J gene completes it. The rearrangement links TRBV11-2 to TRBJ2-7; D is perhaps TRBD2 (5 bases). V lost 5 bases to trimming and J lost 0 bases, with 11 bases between them. Germline-derived CDR1 and CDR2 are SGHAT and FQNNGV. The CDR3 consists of 14 residues. The CDR3 here is CASSTDYSSYEQYF. Partial CDR3 DNA: TGTGCCAGCAGCACTGACTATAGCTCCTACGAG.

Turning to this clone: One end of the junction does not line up with germline, which may come from a read error. The read ends 3 residues before the CDR3 terminus; that terminus is restored from the germline J gene. Other DNA sequences of this sample code for an identical CDR3. The chain carries TRBV12-3 or TRBV12-4 and TRBJ1-3, with D uncertain. The CDR3 sequence is 12 residues long. The CDR3 DNA, read in part, is TGTGCCAGCGCAGACTCTGGAAACACG. This gives the protein CASADSGNT. The CDR3, in full, reads CASADSGNTIYF.

With regard to this clone: The junction does not match germline at one end; this may be a read error. The read gets to within 3 residues of the CDR3 end, and the germline J gene fills in the rest. This CDR3 is also generated by other DNA sequences in the sample. The chain uses TRBV5-1 and TRBJ1-3, with D perhaps TRBD1 (5 bases). The germline V gene has CDR1 SGHRS and CDR2 YFSETQ. The CDR3 runs to 14 residues. The covered CDR3 bases are TGCGCCAGCAGCCTGGGGGACTCTGGGAACACC. The encoded protein is CASSLGDSGNT. The whole CDR3 reads CASSLGDSGNTIYF.

About this clone: The CDR3 is cut off 3 residues early in the read; its end comes from the germline J gene. The genes are TRBV11-2 and TRBJ1-2; D not certain. CDR1 is SGHAT, CDR2 FQNNGV, per germline. The CDR3 runs to 13 residues. Deletions cut 3 bases from V and 5 bases from J, with 10 bases between. Partial CDR3 DNA: TGTGCCAGCAGCTTCACCTACGGTTATGGC. This gives the protein CASSFTYGYG. The entire CDR3 is CASSFTYGYGYTF.

Details on this clone: The CDR3 end lies 3 residues beyond the end of the read and is filled in from the germline J gene. V gene TRBV18 combines with J gene TRBJ1-2, with D perhaps TRBD1 (5 bases). The CDR3 has 15 amino acids. Germline V gene sequence: CDR1 KGHSH, CDR2 LQKENI. The CDR3 bases that were read are TGTGCCAGCTCACGGGACTCCCGGAGCTCCTACGAC. Its protein is CASSRDSRSSYD. The whole CDR3 sequence reads CASSRDSRSSYDYTF. The variable domain in full, with the rest retrieved from reference TRBV18 and TRBJ1-2, is NAGVMQNPRHLVRRRGQEARLRCSPMKGHSHVYWYRQLPEEGLKFMVYLQKENIIDESGMPKERFSAEFPKEGPSILRIQQVVRGDSAAYFCASSRDSRSSYDYTFGSGTRLTVV.

As for this clone: The CDR3 extends 3 residues past the end of the read, so its final part is completed from the germline J gene. The chain has TRBV7-6 and TRBJ1-1; D possibly corresponds to TRBD1 (5 bases). The CDR3 is 14 residues long. Deletions cut 7 bases from V and 5 bases from J, with 17 bases between. Germline V CDR1 and CDR2: SGHVS, FNYEAQ. CDR3 region: CASNPGGGITEAFF. The CDR3 bases that were read are TGTGCCAGCAACCCCGGCGGGGGAATTACTGAA.

Of note for this clone: The read gets to within 3 residues of the CDR3 end, and the germline J gene fills in the rest. The chain uses TRBV10-3 and TRBJ2-2, with a possible D match to TRBD1 (6 bases). Germline V gives CDR1 ENHRY, CDR2 SYGVKD. The CDR3 covers 16 residues. Trimming cost V 0 bases and J 7 bases, with 15 bases left between them. CDR3 sequence: CAISESTGPRGGELFF. The DNA read from the CDR3 is TGTGCCATCAGTGAGTCGACAGGCCCCAGGGGCGGGGAG.

As for this clone: The CDR3 end lies 3 residues beyond the end of the read and is filled in from the germline J gene. The gene calls are TRBV11-3 and TRBJ2-1, with 7 bases matching TRBD1. Germline CDR1 reads SGHNT; CDR2 reads YENEEA. The CDR3 consists of 13 residues. V lost 3 bases to trimming and J lost 7 bases; unmatched junction nucleotides: 3. The CDR3 sequence is CASSLRGPNEQFF. Partial CDR3 DNA: TGTGCCAGCAGCTTGAGGGGGCCTAATGAG.

The CDR3 sequence: CASGDRGTHEQYF. CDR3 bases read: TGTGCCAGTGGGGACAGGGGTACCCACGAG. This chain links TRBV19 with TRBJ2-7, with 10 bases that match TRBD1. The read ends 3 residues early relative to the CDR3; the germline J gene fills the gap. The CDR3 runs 13 residues. In germline, CDR1 is LNHDA, CDR2 SQIVND (reference sequence). V shed 8 bases and J 5 bases; nucleotides not matched to a gene: 6.

Worth noting for this clone: With the read ending 3 residues before the CDR3 end, the germline J gene is used to fill in that end. The gene calls are TRBV5-4 and TRBJ2-2; no clear D. CDR3 size: 15 residues. The germline V gene has CDR1 SGHNT and CDR2 YYREEE (reference sequence). V shed 4 bases and J shed 3 bases, with 13 bases lying between them. Incomplete CDR3 DNA: TGTGCCAGCAGCCCCCAAGCGCCCTACACCGGGGAG. Its translation: CASSPQAPYTGE. The CDR3 reads in full as CASSPQAPYTGELFF.

Concerning this clone itself: Read data end 3 residues before the CDR3 end; the end is taken from the germline J gene. The J gene is TRBJ1-1, the V gene TRBV19; a possible D gene is TRBD1 (5 bases). Per the germline V gene, CDR1 is LNHDA and CDR2 is SQIVND (reference sequence). This CDR3 is built from 17 residues. The CDR3 region is CASSLEGWGGQFKEAFF. CDR3 bases read: TGTGCCAGTAGTCTTGAGGGGTGGGGCGGTCAGTTTAAGGAA.

With respect to this clone: The read ends 3 residues shy of where the CDR3 ends; the end is completed using the germline J gene. The chain is built from TRBV2 and TRBJ2-3; D unresolved. V was trimmed by 8 bases and J by 7 bases, leaving 13 bases between them. This CDR3 is built from 12 residues. The germline CDR1 and CDR2 sequences are SNHLY and FYNNEI. CDR3 residues: CASAQVVYTQYF. Incomplete CDR3 DNA: TGTGCCAGCGCCCAGGTGGTGTATACG.

To note about this clone: The sequence runs out 3 residues before the end of the CDR3; the remainder is reconstructed from the germline J gene. The chain links TRBV20-1 to TRBJ2-2, with D uncertain. The CDR3 covers 12 residues. V was shortened by 7 bases and J by 0 bases, with 6 bases between the two germline ends. The V gene's germline CDR1 is DFQATT and CDR2 SNEGSKA (reference sequence). The part of the CDR3 DNA that was read is TGCAGTGTTCTTCCGAACACCGGGGAG. As protein: CSVLPNTGE. The complete CDR3 sequence is CSVLPNTGELFF.

In regard to this clone: Coverage ceases 3 residues before the CDR3 finishes, and the germline J gene fills in the end. The chain is built from TRBV19 and TRBJ1-4; TRBD1 matches 8 bases. The ends lost 3 bases at V and 7 bases at J; junction bases unmatched: 4. The CDR3 totals 14 residues. Germline V gene data show CDR1 as LNHDA and CDR2 as SQIVND (reference sequence). CDR3 DNA (partial): TGTGCCAGTAGTATCAGGGGGCTGGGTGAAAAA. Translating it yields CASSIRGLGEK. The whole CDR3 reads CASSIRGLGEKLFF.

About this clone: The CDR3 end lies 3 residues beyond the end of the read and is filled in from the germline J gene. This same CDR3 is encoded by further DNA sequences in the sample. The rearrangement joins TRBV19 to TRBJ1-3; no reliable D call. V was clipped by 6 bases and J by 2 bases, with 17 bases between them. The V gene's germline CDR1 is LNHDA and CDR2 SQIVND (reference sequence). The CDR3 length is 16 residues. Incomplete CDR3 DNA: TGTGCCAGTAGCCATCGACAAGGGCCAGCTGGAAACACC. Its protein is CASSHRQGPAGNT. Given in full, the CDR3 is CASSHRQGPAGNTIYF.

As to this clone: The read gets to within 3 residues of the CDR3 end, and the germline J gene fills in the rest. The chain employs TRBV12-3 or TRBV12-4 and TRBJ1-4; tentative D call: TRBD1 (6 bases). Trimming left V 2 bases short and J 7 bases short, with 8 bases between. The CDR3 has 13 amino acids. Partial CDR3 DNA: TGTGCCAGCAGTTTATCAGGGGTTGAAAAA. Protein: CASSLSGVEK. The CDR3 as a whole reads CASSLSGVEKLFF.

A remark on this clone: The read terminates 3 residues before the CDR3 end, so the remaining end is supplied by the germline J gene. The chain recombines TRBV19 with TRBJ1-2, with D possibly being TRBD1 (5 bases). Germline V gene lookup returns CDR1 LNHDA and CDR2 SQIVND (reference sequence). The CDR3 consists of 18 residues. Partial CDR3 DNA: TGTGCCAGTAGTATAGTCGGGGGTCATGAGGGACGGTCCTACGAC. It specifies CASSIVGGHEGRSYD. The entire CDR3 protein is CASSIVGGHEGRSYDYTF. The full variable domain, completed using reference TRBV19 and TRBJ1-2, is DGGITQSPKYLFRKEGQNVTLSCEQNLNHDAMYWYRQDPGQGLRLIYYSQIVNDFQKGDIAEGYSVSREKKESFPLTVTSAQKNPTAFYLCASSIVGGHEGRSYDYTFGSGTRLTVV.